The rows below give T cell receptor beta chains drawn from one sample of a study of OX40 agonist ivuxolimab in advanced cancers. Sequencing was performed with immunoSEQ multiplex PCR; in TCRdb, only in-frame clones are kept and a portion is missing. In the table there are about 60,000 clones, around 87% of which are singletons. Sequencing was performed on CD4+ or CD8+ T cells sorted from blood, taken in a trial of the OX40 agonist ivuxolimab. Source of these receptors: an adult with an advanced solid tumor such as melanoma, head and neck, liver or kidney cancer. The CDR3 runs from the conserved cysteine through the conserved F or W. A D gene is named only where the DNA matches it firmly.

TRBJ1-2 | TRBV5-4 | . | CASSLGTDGYTF | TGTGCCAGCAGCTTGGGGACGGATGGCTACACCTTC
TRBJ2-1 | TRBV7-2 | . | CASSPRTGPPNEQFF | TGTGCCAGCAGCCCTCGGACTGGCCCCCCCAATGAGCAGTTCTTC
TRBJ2-1 | TRBV7-9 | . | CASTGQKYNEQFF | TGTGCCAGCACAGGACAGAAGTACAATGAGCAGTTCTTC
TRBJ2-7 | TRBV6-4 | TRBD1 | CASSTTQGAHEQYF | TGTGCCAGCAGTACGACACAGGGGGCCCACGAGCAGTACTTC
TRBJ1-5 | TRBV5-1 | TRBD1 | CASSPGTGGIQPQHF | TGCGCCAGCAGCCCTGGGACAGGGGGAATTCAGCCCCAGCATTTT
TRBJ1-2 | TRBV5-1 | . | CASSEKINYGYTF | TGCGCCAGCAGCGAAAAAATAAACTATGGCTACACCTTC
TRBJ1-1 | TRBV7-2 | TRBD1 | CASSLPGGNTEAFF | TGTGCCAGCAGCTTACCAGGGGGCAACACTGAAGCTTTCTTT
TRBJ1-1 | TRBV19 | . | CASNQATLNTEAFF | TGTGCCAGTAACCAAGCGACACTTAACACTGAAGCTTTCTTT
TRBJ1-2 | TRBV9 | . | CASSAGRTDANYGYTF | TGTGCCAGCAGCGCAGGACGGACGGACGCTAACTATGGCTACACCTTC
TRBJ1-1 | TRBV6-5 | TRBD1 | CASRSAGTGNREAFF | TGTGCCAGCAGATCCGCCGGGACAGGGAACCGGGAAGCTTTCTTT
TRBJ1-2 | TRBV2 | . | CASTPGTPPNGYTF | TGTGCCAGCACACCAGGGACGCCTCCGAATGGCTACACCTTC
TRBJ1-6 | TRBV6-5 | . | CASSFDRRYYNSPLHF | TGTGCCAGCAGTTTCGACAGGAGGTACTATAATTCACCCCTCCACTTT
TRBJ1-2 | TRBV27 | TRBD1 | CASSLRGDNGYTF | TGTGCCAGCAGTCTCAGGGGGGATAATGGCTACACCTTC
TRBJ2-7 | TRBV7-8 | TRBD1 | CASSFGQGAHEQYF | TGTGCCAGCAGCTTCGGACAGGGGGCCCACGAGCAGTACTTC
TRBJ2-2 | TRBV11-1 | TRBD1 | CASSLAGTANTGELFF | TGTGCCAGCAGCTTAGCTGGGACAGCGAACACCGGGGAGCTGTTTTTT
TRBJ2-7 | TRBV20-1 | . | CSASRVFEQYF | TGCAGTGCCAGCAGGGTGTTCGAGCAGTACTTC
TRBJ2-7 | TRBV7-9 | . | CASSLLQGLDEQYF | TGTGCCAGCAGCTTACTCCAAGGCCTAGACGAGCAGTACTTC
TRBJ2-2 | TRBV6-6 | . | CASSATGRGSTGELFF | TGTGCCAGCAGTGCTACTGGGCGGGGAAGCACCGGGGAGCTGTTTTTT